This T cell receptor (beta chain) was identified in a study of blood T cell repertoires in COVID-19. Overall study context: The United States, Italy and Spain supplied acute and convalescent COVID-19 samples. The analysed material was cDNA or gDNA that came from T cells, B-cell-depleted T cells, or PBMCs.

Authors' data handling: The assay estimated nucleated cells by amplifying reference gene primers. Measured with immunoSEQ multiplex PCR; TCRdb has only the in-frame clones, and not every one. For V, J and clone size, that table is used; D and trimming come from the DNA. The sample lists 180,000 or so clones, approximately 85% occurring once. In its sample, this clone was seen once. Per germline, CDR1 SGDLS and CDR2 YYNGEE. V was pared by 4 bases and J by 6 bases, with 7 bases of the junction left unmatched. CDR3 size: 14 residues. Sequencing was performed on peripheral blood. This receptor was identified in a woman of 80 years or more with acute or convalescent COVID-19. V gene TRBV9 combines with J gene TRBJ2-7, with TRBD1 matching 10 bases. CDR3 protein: CASSPPTGGSEQYF. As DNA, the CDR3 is TGTGCCAGCAGCCCCCCGACAGGGGGCTCCGAGCAGTACTTC.